A selection of T cell receptor beta chains follows, all from one sample in a study of T cell repertoires in cytomegalovirus infection. Each CDR3 protein gets one entry after TCRdb re-called the reads with MiXCR. The table has hundreds of thousands of distinct CDR3 sequences, roughly 24% seen once. The sample taken for sequencing was CD8+ T cells from PBMCs. The receptors were sampled from a human donor in good health (CMV status not recorded). Some clones in this sample may be carry-over from other donors' samples. The CDR3 runs from the conserved cysteine through the conserved F or W. A D gene is named only where the DNA matches it firmly. Some rows have no size entry. The others give once, few or many, or a class for an expanded clone.

length	J	D	size	V	CDR3	DNA
15	TRBJ1-4	NA	NA	TRBV7-6	CASSQASRTTEKLFF	TGTGCCAGCAGCCAAGCTTCGCGGACAACTGAAAAACTGTTTTTT
12	TRBJ2-1	NA	NA	TRBV4-1	CASSQVNNEQFF	TGCGCCAGCAGCCAAGTGAACAATGAGCAGTTCTTC
14	TRBJ1-1	TRBD1	many	TRBV10-1	CASSFSQGDTEAFF	TGCGCCAGCAGTTTTTCACAGGGGGACACTGAAGCTTTCTTT
16	TRBJ2-7	NA	few	TRBV28	CASSSPGQTNSYEQYF	TGTGCCAGCAGTTCCCCCGGACAGACCAACTCCTACGAGCAGTACTTC
20	TRBJ2-6	NA	NA	TRBV12-3/TRBV12-4	CASSFSTGLWTSSGANVLTF	TGTGCCAGCAGTTTTAGCACGGGACTGTGGACAAGCTCTGGGGCCAACGTCCTGACTTTC
12	TRBJ2-5	TRBD2	few	TRBV28	CASLGLQETQYF	TGTGCCAGCTTGGGACTACAAGAGACCCAGTACTTC
12	TRBJ2-7	NA	NA	TRBV2	CAGYGITYEQYF	TGTGCCGGCTACGGCATCACTTACGAGCAGTACTTC
12	TRBJ2-7	NA	NA	TRBV6-4	CASSDGGREQYF	TGTGCCAGCAGTGACGGGGGCCGCGAGCAGTACTTC
16	TRBJ2-4	TRBD1	few	TRBV20-1	CSARGTGLEAKNIQYF	TGCAGTGCTAGAGGGACAGGGTTGGAGGCCAAAAACATTCAGTACTTC
15	TRBJ2-1	NA	NA	TRBV7-9	CASSSFERVGGEQFF	TGTGCCAGCAGCTCCTTCGAGCGGGTGGGTGGTGAGCAGTTCTTC
18	TRBJ2-1	TRBD2	few	TRBV14	CASSQDWTLAGGYNEQFF	TGTGCCAGCAGCCAAGATTGGACGCTAGCGGGGGGATACAATGAGCAGTTCTTC
13	TRBJ1-1	NA	many	TRBV7-6	CASSLSSWTEAFF	TGTGCCAGCAGCTTGTCGAGCTGGACTGAAGCTTTCTTT
14	TRBJ1-1	TRBD1	NA	TRBV6-2/TRBV6-3	CANSPTGTGTEAFF	TGTGCCAACAGCCCGACAGGGACGGGCACTGAAGCTTTCTTT
15	TRBJ1-2	NA	NA	TRBV4-3	CASSQDVWQVYGYTF	TGCGCCAGCAGCCAAGATGTGTGGCAGGTCTATGGCTACACCTTC
16	TRBJ2-1	NA	NA	TRBV7-8	CASSPHRGGVYNGQFF	TGTGCCAGCAGCCCTCACAGGGGGGGAGTATACAATGGGCAGTTCTTC
14	TRBJ1-2	TRBD1	NA	TRBV29-1	CSVGGTGLTYGYTF	TGCAGCGTGGGGGGGACAGGGTTAACCTATGGCTACACCTTC
15	TRBJ2-1	NA	many	TRBV7-9	CASSLVGDFYNEQFF	TGTGCCAGCAGCCTAGTCGGGGATTTCTACAATGAGCAGTTCTTC
15	TRBJ1-1	NA	NA	TRBV18	CASSLSGTYHTEAFF	TGTGCCAGCTCACTCTCCGGGACTTATCACACTGAAGCTTTCTTT
12	TRBJ1-4	NA	NA	TRBV2	CASSPLLEKLFF	TGTGCCAGCAGTCCCTTGCTTGAAAAACTGTTTTTT
15	TRBJ2-7	NA	few	TRBV20-1	CSAASGVGFPDEQYF	TGCAGTGCCGCATCGGGGGTTGGGTTCCCTGACGAGCAGTACTTC
14	TRBJ1-2	NA	NA	TRBV4-1	CASSQDSGAGGYTF	TGCGCCAGCAGCCAAGATTCGGGGGCGGGAGGCTACACCTTC
17	TRBJ2-3	TRBD1	few	TRBV6-6	CASRSTGGAWGTDTQYF	TGTGCCAGCAGATCCACAGGGGGCGCGTGGGGCACAGATACGCAGTATTTT
17	TRBJ2-2	NA	NA	TRBV6-5	CASSYSGAGGGTGELFF	TGTGCCAGCAGTTACTCGGGGGCAGGGGGGGGCACCGGGGAGCTGTTTTTT
14	TRBJ2-5	NA	NA	TRBV6-2/TRBV6-3	CASSYSALQETQYF	TGTGCCAGCAGTTACTCAGCGCTTCAAGAGACCCAGTACTTC
14	TRBJ2-7	NA	few	TRBV20-1	CSATGTSKNYEQYF	TGCAGTGCAACCGGGACAAGCAAAAACTACGAGCAGTACTTC
16	TRBJ1-4	TRBD1	few	TRBV4-2	CASSQRPGQGVEKLFF	TGTGCCAGCAGCCAACGACCGGGACAGGGTGTTGAAAAACTGTTTTTT
16	TRBJ1-2	TRBD1	few	TRBV28	CASSSTRTGDNYGYTF	TGTGCCAGCAGTTCGACACGGACAGGGGATAACTATGGCTACACCTTC
16	TRBJ2-1	TRBD2	many	TRBV7-8	CASSLPLAGGYNEQFF	TGTGCCAGCAGCTTGCCCCTAGCGGGGGGTTACAATGAGCAGTTCTTC
15	TRBJ2-1	TRBD2	few	TRBV7-8	CASSPLGLAGGGEFF	TGTGCCAGCAGCCCCCTGGGACTAGCGGGGGGGGGGGAGTTCTTC
12	TRBJ1-1	NA	many	TRBV6-1	CASVQGYTEAFF	TGTGCCAGCGTTCAGGGGTACACTGAAGCTTTCTTT
16	TRBJ2-7	NA	few	TRBV2	CASSDPSGRRTYGQYF	TGTGCCAGCAGTGACCCGTCGGGACGGCGGACGTACGGGCAGTACTTC
16	TRBJ1-5	TRBD1	many	TRBV12-3/TRBV12-4	CASSSRTGQNNQPQHF	TGTGCCAGCAGTTCCAGGACAGGGCAAAACAATCAGCCCCAGCATTTT